A single sample is the source of the 25 T cell receptor beta chains below, sequenced in a study of T-cell memory formation after mild COVID-19. TCRdb ran MiXCR on the 5' RACE reads and lists one entry per CDR3 protein. The table records 300,000 to 350,000 distinct CDR3 sequences, around an eighth of them present only once. The sequenced material came from PBMCs or a T cell subset sorted from them (not recorded which). Source of these receptors: a man between 18 and 35 years old who had mild COVID-19 (a few samples of this study predate the infection). Cell type and time point are not known.

The CDR3 loop reads CASSEISVYNSPLHF. CDR3 sequence (DNA): TGTGCCAGCAGTGAAATTTCTGTCTATAATTCACCCCTCCACTTT. J is TRBJ1-6 and V is TRBV6-1; D unresolved. There are 15 residues in the CDR3. V was cut by 2 bases and J by 3 bases, with 8 bases left in between. Germline loops: CDR1 MNHNS, CDR2 SASEGT.

This clonotype occurred a few times. The V gene is TRBV7-8, the J gene TRBJ2-3; 10 nucleotides match TRBD2. The CDR3 is 16 amino acids. Germline CDR1 and CDR2: SGHVS and FQNEAQ. J was trimmed by 4 bases and V by 5 bases; bases with no gene match: 9. CDR3 residues: CASSPRLAGVADTQYF. The CDR3 DNA reads as TGTGCCAGCAGCCCGAGGCTAGCGGGGGTCGCAGATACGCAGTATTTT.

This clonotype occurred many times. The chain combines TRBV5-1 with TRBJ1-1; 8 bases map to TRBD1. The germline gives CDR1 SGHRS, CDR2 YFSETQ. This CDR3 is 13 amino acids long. The junction had 3 bases not matched to a gene; V was cut back by 4 bases and J by 4 bases. The CDR3 loop is CASSTQGVTEAFF. The CDR3 region has the DNA TGCGCCAGCAGCACACAGGGGGTCACTGAAGCTTTCTTT.

This clonotype has only a few counts. V usage is TRBV7-3 and J usage is TRBJ2-1; the match to TRBD2 covers 12 bases. CDR3 length: 15 amino acids. V shed 3 bases, J shed 8 bases, and the junction held 5 bases outside the gene matches. Germline CDR1 reads SGHTA; CDR2 reads FQGTGA. The CDR3 region has the DNA TGTGCCAGCAGCTTGACTAGCGGGGGAGTTTATGAGCAGTTCTTC. This sequence encodes CASSLTSGGVYEQFF.

This chain connects TRBV29-1 to TRBJ2-2; 7 positions match TRBD1. This CDR3 comprises 13 residues. The trim removed 7 bases at V and 0 bases at J, leaving 2 bases unmatched. Germline-derived CDR1 and CDR2 are SQVTM and ANQGSEA. For the CDR3, the DNA is TGCAGCGCCGGGACAGCGAACACCGGGGAGCTGTTTTTT. This sequence encodes CSAGTANTGELFF.

This clonotype has a handful of counts. The chain recombines TRBV5-1 with TRBJ2-3, with 9 nucleotides matching TRBD1. This CDR3 spans 17 amino acids. Germline V gene sequence: CDR1 SGHRS, CDR2 YFSETQ. The V gene end was trimmed by 8 bases and the J gene end by 6 bases; junction bases not matched to a gene: 19. The CDR3 bases are TGCGCCAGGACGGGACAGGGTCGTTCTCCCAACACGGATACGCAGTATTTT. It encodes CARTGQGRSPNTDTQYF.

A few counts support this clonotype. The rearrangement uses TRBV7-9 and TRBJ1-1, with TRBD1 as a possible D gene (5 bases). This CDR3 region has 14 residues. V lost 5 bases, J lost 1 base, and 11 bases lay in between. Per the germline V gene, CDR1 is SEHNR and CDR2 is FQNEAQ (reference sequence). DNA of the CDR3: TGTGCCAGCAGCCAGTCGGGGACGAACACTGAAGCTTTCTTT. It codes for CASSQSGTNTEAFF.

This clonotype was found many times. V is TRBV3-1 and J is TRBJ1-1, with D unresolved. Trimming left V 4 bases short and J 11 bases short, with 20 bases between. The CDR3 loop spans 14 amino acids. Germline lookup yields CDR1 LGHDT and CDR2 YNNKEL (reference sequence). In DNA, the CDR3 is TGTGCCAGCAGCCCCGGGTCTGACGGTAGAGCGGCTTTCTTT. Translated, it gives CASSPGSDGRAAFF.

This clonotype showed up just a few times. This sequence joins TRBV29-1 and TRBJ1-2, with D perhaps matching TRBD1 (5 bases). The CDR3 has 13 amino acids. Trimming took off 4 bases at V and 5 bases at J, with 14 bases between the two ends. Germline V lookup: CDR1 SQVTM, CDR2 ANQGSEA. The CDR3 loop is CSVVGAGWYGYTF. The CDR3 DNA reads TGCAGCGTTGTTGGGGCAGGATGGTATGGCTACACCTTC.

J is TRBJ2-1 and V is TRBV24-1, with 7 positions matching TRBD2. The ends lost 9 bases at V and 4 bases at J; junction bases unmatched: 14. In germline, CDR1 is KGHDR, CDR2 SFDVKD. This CDR3 is 16 amino acids long. The CDR3 loop reads CATGGSGAYDYNEQFF. The CDR3 DNA reads as TGTGCCACCGGGGGAAGCGGGGCGTATGATTACAATGAGCAGTTCTTC.

The chain uses TRBV2 and TRBJ2-3, with D tentatively TRBD1 (5 bases). The V end was cut by 3 bases, the J end by 4 bases, with 8 bases between. Germline V gives CDR1 SNHLY, CDR2 FYNNEI. The CDR3 runs to 13 residues. The CDR3 DNA follows: TGTGCCAGCAGTGAGGGGCCCTCAGATACGCAGTATTTT. Its translation is CASSEGPSDTQYF.

This clonotype was counted only a few times. This sequence joins TRBV12-3 or TRBV12-4 and TRBJ1-2; TRBD1 is a possible D gene (5 bases). The CDR3 has 16 residues. Trimming removed 7 bases at V and 2 bases at J, with 20 bases between. The CDR3 DNA sequence: TGTGCCAGCACCCCCCACGCGACAGATTTCAACTATGGCTACACCTTC. Its protein product is CASTPHATDFNYGYTF.

V and J are TRBV5-4 and TRBJ2-7; tentative D call: TRBD2 (6 bases). The CDR3 loop spans 15 amino acids. Trimming took off 6 bases at V and 2 bases at J, with 18 bases between the two ends. The germline gives CDR1 SGHNT, CDR2 YYREEE (reference sequence). The CDR3 nucleotides read TGTGCCAGCACGACCGGGGTAGGGACTCCCTACGAGCAGTACTTC. Its protein is CASTTGVGTPYEQYF.

This clonotype has only a few counts. J is TRBJ1-6 and V is TRBV18; D may be TRBD1 (5 bases). The CDR3 extends over 15 amino acids. The germline gives CDR1 KGHSH, CDR2 LQKENI. Trimming stripped 2 bases from V and 9 bases from J, with 14 bases between. In DNA, the CDR3 is TGTGCCAGCTCACCAATGGTGACAGATGGTTCACCCCTCCACTTT. This sequence encodes CASSPMVTDGSPLHF.

The chain recombines TRBV4-3 with TRBJ2-7; D is perhaps TRBD2 (5 bases). The ends were cut back, 3 bases at V and 5 bases at J, with 26 bases in the middle. Germline CDR1 is LGHNA and CDR2 is YSLEER. The CDR3 totals 18 residues. CDR3 nucleotides: TGCGCCAGCAGCCATAAGCCGGGTCAAAGGCGCCCCGGGGACGAGCAGTACGTC. Its protein product is CASSHKPGQRRPGDEQYV.

Many counts were recorded for this clonotype. The CDR3 here is CASSLRTSGITGELFF. Here the CDR3 DNA reads TGCGCCAGCAGCCTTCGGACTAGCGGAATCACCGGGGAGCTGTTTTTT. V is TRBV5-1 and J is TRBJ2-2; 10 bases are a match to TRBD2. The CDR3 has 16 residues. The junction had 7 bases not matched to a gene; V was cut back by 4 bases and J by 4 bases. Germline CDR1 reads SGHRS; CDR2 reads YFSETQ.

This clonotype was seen at least ten times. This chain links TRBV5-5 with TRBJ1-1; no firm D call. The CDR3 spans 14 residues. CDR1 is SGHKS and CDR2 is YYEKEE in the germline V gene (reference sequence). Trimming cost V 2 bases and J 7 bases, with 15 bases left between them. Here the CDR3 reads CASSFGATTLEAFF. For the CDR3, the DNA is TGTGCCAGCAGCTTCGGAGCAACCACCCTTGAAGCTTTCTTT.

This clonotype appeared a few times. The chain recombines TRBV6-2 or TRBV6-3 with TRBJ2-7, with 13 bases matching TRBD2. J gave up 3 bases and V 4 bases, and 6 bases lay outside the gene matches. Germline V gives CDR1 MNHEY, CDR2 SVGEGT. This CDR3 region has 16 residues. The CDR3 here is CASSSTGTSGVYEQYF. The CDR3 nucleotides are TGTGCCAGCAGTTCCACTGGGACTAGCGGGGTCTACGAGCAGTACTTC.

This clonotype was counted between two and nine times. V and J are TRBV6-2 or TRBV6-3 and TRBJ2-1; 9 bases line up with TRBD2. This CDR3 has 14 amino acids. CDR1 and CDR2 from the germline V gene are MNHEY and SVGEGT. With 5 bases clipped from V and 13 bases from J, the junction kept 12 bases outside the gene matches. The DNA for the CDR3 is TGTGCCAGCAGTACCTCTCTGGCGGGGGGGCTCCAGTTCTTC. Protein: CASSTSLAGGLQFF.

Many counts were recorded for this clonotype. The CDR3 bases are TGTGCCAGCAGTGAAGGAGCGGGGGCCGCAGATACGCAGTATTTT. As protein: CASSEGAGAADTQYF. The gene calls are TRBV6-4 and TRBJ2-3; 8 positions agree with TRBD2. CDR1 MRHNA and CDR2 SNTAGT come from the germline V gene. The CDR3 is made up of 15 amino acids. The V gene end was trimmed by 3 bases and the J gene end by 4 bases; junction bases not matched to a gene: 6.

The J gene is TRBJ1-2, the V gene TRBV7-8; possible D gene TRBD1, 5 bases. The CDR3 length is 15 residues. V lost 1 base to trimming and J lost 4 bases, with 13 bases between them. Germline values: CDR1 SGHVS, CDR2 FQNEAQ. Here the CDR3 DNA reads TGTGCCAGCAGCTTAGTTGGCAGGGTATCCTATGGCTACACCTTC. Protein: CASSLVGRVSYGYTF.

This chain connects TRBV2 to TRBJ1-4; D not resolved. The CDR3 is made up of 16 amino acids. The germline gives CDR1 SNHLY, CDR2 FYNNEI. Trimming took 8 bases from V and 8 from J, leaving 24 bases between them. CDR3 nucleotides: TGTGCCAGCGGCGGCCGGCTTCAGGAGTGGACCGAAAAACTGTTTTTT. Translating it yields CASGGRLQEWTEKLFF.

This clonotype showed up just a few times. The chain combines TRBV10-3 with TRBJ1-5; D is unresolved. This CDR3 spans 12 amino acids. V was trimmed by 4 bases and J by 4 bases, leaving 5 bases between them. Germline-derived CDR1 and CDR2 are ENHRY and SYGVKD. The CDR3 here is CAISADNQPQHF. CDR3 DNA: TGTGCCATCAGTGCAGATAATCAGCCCCAGCATTTT.

This clonotype was recorded a few times. The chain carries TRBV6-2 or TRBV6-3 and TRBJ1-1; D remains ambiguous. CDR1 and CDR2 from the germline V gene are MNHEY and SVGEGT. There are 14 residues in the CDR3. The ends were cut back, 0 bases at V and 11 bases at J, with 16 bases in the middle. The CDR3 nucleotides read TGTGCCAGCAGTTACTCAGTGGGCAGTCCGACGGCTTTCTTT. This codes for CASSYSVGSPTAFF.

This sequence joins TRBV20-1 and TRBJ1-3, with D hard to call. V lost 4 bases and J 0 bases, leaving 13 bases between the germline ends. Germline V gene sequence: CDR1 DFQATT, CDR2 SNEGSKA (reference sequence). CDR3 length: 15 amino acids. Here the CDR3 DNA reads TGCAGTGCTACTTGGGTTACCTACTCTGGAAACACCATATATTTT. It translates to CSATWVTYSGNTIYF.